Below are 11 T cell receptor beta chains sequenced from a single sample in a study of PD-1 blockade in mismatch repair-deficient tumors. Clones were sequenced by immunoSEQ multiplex PCR, and TCRdb holds only the in-frame ones, with some missing. The repertoire consists of some 130,000 clones, with 85% to 90% occurring once and the leading ten covering 10% to 15%. The material sequenced was peripheral blood, taken 70 to 72 weeks after starting pembrolizumab. The receptors derive from an adult with mismatch repair-deficient cancer.

The CDR3 nucleotides are TGTGCCAGCAGCCAATATCCCCGGGACAGGGGGCCCCTTACAGATACGCAGTATTTT. Protein sequence: CASSQYPRDRGPLTDTQYF. The chain couples TRBV7-2 to TRBJ2-3; 12 bases line up with TRBD1. Germline CDR1 is SGHTA and CDR2 is FQGNSA. The CDR3 runs 19 residues. V gave up 5 bases and J gave up 3 bases; unmatched junction bases: 15.

The chain couples TRBV5-1 to TRBJ2-5; 8 bases are a match to TRBD1. Per germline, CDR1 SGHRS and CDR2 YFSETQ. V shed 4 bases, J shed 2 bases, and the junction held 4 bases outside the gene matches. This CDR3 has 14 residues. CDR3 residues: CASSPGTGQETQYF. The CDR3, as DNA: TGCGCCAGCAGCCCAGGGACAGGTCAAGAGACCCAGTACTTC.

This chain connects TRBV11-2 to TRBJ2-1; D remains ambiguous. The ends were cut back, 2 bases at V and 1 base at J, with 6 bases in the middle. Germline V gives CDR1 SGHAT, CDR2 FQNNGV. This CDR3 spans 14 amino acids. The CDR3 loop reads CASSLLDSYNEQFF. In DNA form, the CDR3 reads TGTGCCAGCAGCTTACTAGATTCCTACAATGAGCAGTTCTTC. Full variable domain (remainder filled in from reference TRBV11-2 and TRBJ2-1): EAGVAQSPRYKIIEKRQSVAFWCNPISGHATLYWYQQILGQGPKLLIQFQNNGVVDDSQLPKDRFSAERLKGVDSTLKIQPAKLEDSAVYLCASSLLDSYNEQFFGPGTRLTVL.

J is TRBJ2-3 and V is TRBV29-1; 13 nucleotides match TRBD2. Looked up from germline, CDR1 is SQVTM and CDR2 is ANQGSEA. The V segment lost 5 bases and the J segment 5 bases; nucleotides outside the gene matches: 7. The CDR3 extends over 15 amino acids. The CDR3 here is CSVTGTSGMVDTQYF. In nucleotides, the CDR3 is TGCAGCGTTACCGGGACTAGCGGGATGGTAGATACGCAGTATTTT.

The J gene is TRBJ2-1, the V gene TRBV7-2, with no clear D. Germline values: CDR1 SGHTA, CDR2 FQGNSA. V was trimmed by 7 bases and J by 4 bases, leaving 17 bases between them. The CDR3 covers 15 residues. Here the CDR3 DNA reads TGTGCCAGCAACATCGTCCGGGCTAAGTACAATGAGCAGTTCTTC. It encodes CASNIVRAKYNEQFF.

This clone occurred once. The V gene is TRBV12-1, the J gene TRBJ2-5; the table's D call, TRBD2, was not checked against the DNA. TRBV12-1 is given as a pseudogene. This CDR3 is 18 amino acids long. In DNA form, the CDR3 reads TGTGCCAGCAGCGCAACCGGGACTAGAACGAGGGACCAAGAGACCCAGTACTTC. Translating gives CASSATGTRTRDQETQYF.

The chain has TRBV27 and TRBJ2-6, with a weak D call TRBD2 (5 bases). The CDR3 contains 19 residues. Germline V gene data show CDR1 as MNHEY and CDR2 as SMNVEV (reference sequence). Trimming removed 5 bases at V and 0 bases at J, with 20 bases between. The CDR3 bases are TGTGCCAGCAGTATAACCACTAACCGGGATATCTCTGGGGCCAACGTCCTGACTTTC. Translated, it gives CASSITTNRDISGANVLTF.

This clone was found once. The rearrangement joins TRBV5-1 to TRBJ2-1, with D unresolved. Deletions cut 7 bases from V and 12 bases from J, with 20 bases between. The germline CDR1 and CDR2 sequences are SGHRS and YFSETQ. This CDR3 is built from 13 residues. CDR3 sequence reads: CASGPEFLPGQFF. The CDR3 region has the DNA TGCGCCAGCGGCCCCGAGTTCCTCCCGGGGCAGTTCTTC.

The chain combines TRBV9 with TRBJ1-5, with D maybe TRBD1 (5 bases). The CDR3 runs to 14 residues. CDR1 SGDLS and CDR2 YYNGEE come from the germline V gene. The ends were cut back, 2 bases at V and 6 bases at J, with 12 bases in the middle. DNA of the CDR3: TGTGCCAGCAGCGTTGGGGGGGGTGCTCAGCCCCAGCATTTT. It encodes CASSVGGGAQPQHF. Combining the CDR3 with reference TRBV9 and TRBJ1-5 gives the whole variable domain DSGVTQTPKHLITATGQRVTLRCSPRSGDLSVYWYQQSLDQGLQFLIQYYNGEERAKGNILERFSAQQFPDLHSELNLSSLELGDSALYFCASSVGGGAQPQHFGDGTRLSIL.

The chain recombines TRBV13 with TRBJ2-5; D might be TRBD1 (5 bases). This CDR3 has 14 residues. CDR1 is PRHDT, CDR2 FYEKMQ, per germline (reference sequence). The germline V and J ends were trimmed by 2 bases and 2 bases, with 9 bases remaining between them. CDR3 DNA sequence: TGTGCCAGCAGCTTAAGGGCAGGGCAAGAGACCCAGTACTTC. Encoded protein: CASSLRAGQETQYF.

V gene TRBV2 combines with J gene TRBJ2-2, with 8 bases aligning to TRBD1. In germline, CDR1 is SNHLY, CDR2 FYNNEI. V was clipped by 5 bases and J by 4 bases; unmatched bases: 6. There are 15 residues in the CDR3. The CDR3 DNA reads TGTGCCAGCAGTATGACAGGGGCCGGCACCGGGGAGCTGTTTTTT. Its translation: CASSMTGAGTGELFF.